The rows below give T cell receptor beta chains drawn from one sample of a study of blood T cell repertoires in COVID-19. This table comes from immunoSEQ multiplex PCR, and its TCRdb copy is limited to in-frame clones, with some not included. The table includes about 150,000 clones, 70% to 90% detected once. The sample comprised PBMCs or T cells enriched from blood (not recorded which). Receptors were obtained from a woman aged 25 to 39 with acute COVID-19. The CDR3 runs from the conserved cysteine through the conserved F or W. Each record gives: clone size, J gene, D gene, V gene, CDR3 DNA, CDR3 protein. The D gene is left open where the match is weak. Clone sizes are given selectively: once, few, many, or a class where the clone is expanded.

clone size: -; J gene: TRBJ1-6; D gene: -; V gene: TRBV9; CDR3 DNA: TGTGCCAGCAGCTTAGACCTGAGGAATAATTCACCCCTCCACTTT; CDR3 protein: CASSLDLRNNSPLHF
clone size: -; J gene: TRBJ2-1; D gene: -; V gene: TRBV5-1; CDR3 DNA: TGCGCCAGCAGCTTGTACACAAACAATGAGCAGTTCTTC; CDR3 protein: CASSLYTNNEQFF
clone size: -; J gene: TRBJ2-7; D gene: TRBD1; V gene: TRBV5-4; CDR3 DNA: TGTGCCAGCAGCAGGGACAGCTACGAGCAGTACTTC; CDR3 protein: CASSRDSYEQYF
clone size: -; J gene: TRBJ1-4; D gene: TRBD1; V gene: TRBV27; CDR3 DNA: TGTGCCAGCACCGGGACAGCCGTTAATGAAAAACTGTTTTTT; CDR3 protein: CASTGTAVNEKLFF
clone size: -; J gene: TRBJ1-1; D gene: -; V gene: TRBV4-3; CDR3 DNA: TGCGCCAGCAGCCAAGATTGGGACATCGGTGAAGCTTTCTTT; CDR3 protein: CASSQDWDIGEAFF
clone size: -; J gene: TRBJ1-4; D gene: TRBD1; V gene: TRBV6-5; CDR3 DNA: TGTGCCAGCCGTACAGGGGTCTCTAATGAAAAACTGTTTTTT; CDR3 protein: CASRTGVSNEKLFF
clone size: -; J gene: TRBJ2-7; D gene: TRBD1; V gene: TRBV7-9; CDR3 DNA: TGTGCCAGCAGCCCACCCGGCACAGGGGTCCACGAGCAGTACTTC; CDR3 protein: CASSPPGTGVHEQYF
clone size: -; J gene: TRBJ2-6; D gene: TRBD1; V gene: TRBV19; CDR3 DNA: TGTGCCAGTAGTGTCGGACAGGGCACCTCTGGGGCCAACGTCCTGACTTTC; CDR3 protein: CASSVGQGTSGANVLTF
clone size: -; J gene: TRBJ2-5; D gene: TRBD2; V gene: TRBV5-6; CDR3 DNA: TGTGCCAGCAGCGGAATCTCGGGAGGTCAAGAGACCCAGTACTTC; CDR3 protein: CASSGISGGQETQYF
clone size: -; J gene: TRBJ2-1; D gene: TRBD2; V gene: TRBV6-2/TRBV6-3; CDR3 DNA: TGTGCCAGCAGCTCACGACTAGCCCGGGGGCAGTTCTTC; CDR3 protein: CASSSRLARGQFF
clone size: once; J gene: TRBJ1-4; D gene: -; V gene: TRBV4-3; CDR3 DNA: TGCGCCAGCAGCCAAGAACCACAGCATAATGAAAAACTGTTTTTT; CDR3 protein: CASSQEPQHNEKLFF
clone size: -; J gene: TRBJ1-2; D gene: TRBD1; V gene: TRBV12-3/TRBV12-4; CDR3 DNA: TGTGCCAGCAGTTTGGGGACAGGGGGCTACACCTTC; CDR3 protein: CASSLGTGGYTF
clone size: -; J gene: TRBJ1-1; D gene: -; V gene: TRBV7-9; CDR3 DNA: TGTGCCAGCAGCTTAAGGTACGGACAGTCGAACACTGAAGCTTTCTTT; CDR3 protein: CASSLRYGQSNTEAFF
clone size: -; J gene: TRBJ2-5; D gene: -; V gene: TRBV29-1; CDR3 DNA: TGCAGCGTTAACAAAGAGACCCAGTACTTC; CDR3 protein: CSVNKETQYF
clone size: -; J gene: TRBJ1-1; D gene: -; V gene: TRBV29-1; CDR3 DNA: TGCAGCGTTGACCCAGGCGGGGGTGAAGCTTTCTTT; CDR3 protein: CSVDPGGGEAFF
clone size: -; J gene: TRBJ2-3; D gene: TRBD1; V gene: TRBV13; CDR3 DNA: TGTGCCAGCAGCTTAGGCGGTTGGGGACAGGGCACAGATACGCAGTATTTT; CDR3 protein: CASSLGGWGQGTDTQYF
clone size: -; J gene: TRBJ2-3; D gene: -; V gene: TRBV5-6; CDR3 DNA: TGTGCCAGCAGCCCAACAGTTCCCTCAGATACGCAGTATTTT; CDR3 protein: CASSPTVPSDTQYF
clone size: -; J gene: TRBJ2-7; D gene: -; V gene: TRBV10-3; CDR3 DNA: TGTGCCATCAGTGATCTACAGCCATCCTACGAGCAGTACTTC; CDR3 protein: CAISDLQPSYEQYF
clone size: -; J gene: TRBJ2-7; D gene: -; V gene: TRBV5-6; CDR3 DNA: TGTGCCAGCAGCTTGACTCCGTTAGCTAGCATGACCTACGAGCAGTACTTC; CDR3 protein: CASSLTPLASMTYEQYF
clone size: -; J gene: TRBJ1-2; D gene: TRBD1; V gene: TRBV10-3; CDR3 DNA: TGTGCCATCAGGACCGGGACAGGGGTCCCACCCTATGGCTACACCTTC; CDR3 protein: CAIRTGTGVPPYGYTF
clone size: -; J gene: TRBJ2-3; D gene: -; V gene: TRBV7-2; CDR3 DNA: TGTGCCAGCAGCTTAGCGGCGGAATCAGATACGCAGTATTTT; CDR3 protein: CASSLAAESDTQYF
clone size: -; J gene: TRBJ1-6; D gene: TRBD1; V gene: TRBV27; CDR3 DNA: TGTGCCAGCAGTTTAAAAAGTCGGACAGGGGATTCTCGGTCACCCCTCCACTTT; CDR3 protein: CASSLKSRTGDSRSPLHF
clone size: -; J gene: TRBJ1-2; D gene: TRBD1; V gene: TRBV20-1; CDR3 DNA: TGCAGTGCTAGTCCGGACAGGGATGGCTACACCTTC; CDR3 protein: CSASPDRDGYTF
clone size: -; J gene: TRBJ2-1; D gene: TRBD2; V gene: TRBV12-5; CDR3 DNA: TGTGCTAGTGGTTTGCCACAAGATAGCGGGAGGGAGATCAATGAGCAGTTCTTC; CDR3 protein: CASGLPQDSGREINEQFF
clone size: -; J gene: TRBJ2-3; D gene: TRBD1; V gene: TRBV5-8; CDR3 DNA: TGTGCCAGCAGCTTTGGTGGGGCGACAGGGTCAGATACGCAGTATTTT; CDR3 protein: CASSFGGATGSDTQYF
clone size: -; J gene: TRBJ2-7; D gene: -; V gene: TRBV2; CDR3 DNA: TGTGCCAGCAGTAGCACGAGAGTCTACGAGCAGTACTTC; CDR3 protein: CASSSTRVYEQYF
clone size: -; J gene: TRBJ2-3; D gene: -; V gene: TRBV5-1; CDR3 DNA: TGCGCCAGCAGTCCGGGTCCTACAGATACGCAGTATTTT; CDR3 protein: CASSPGPTDTQYF
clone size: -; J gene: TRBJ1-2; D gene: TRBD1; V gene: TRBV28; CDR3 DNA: TGTGCCAGCAGTTTACAAATAGGGACAGCTGATATAGGCTACACCTTC; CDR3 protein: CASSLQIGTADIGYTF
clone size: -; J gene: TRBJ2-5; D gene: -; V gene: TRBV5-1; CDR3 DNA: TGCGCCAGCAGCTTGGGGGCCATTGGTGAGACCCAGTACTTC; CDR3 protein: CASSLGAIGETQYF
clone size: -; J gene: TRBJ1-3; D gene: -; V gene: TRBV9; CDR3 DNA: TGTGCCAGCAGCGTCCAGGGCGGCAGCGGAAACACCATATATTTT; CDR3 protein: CASSVQGGSGNTIYF
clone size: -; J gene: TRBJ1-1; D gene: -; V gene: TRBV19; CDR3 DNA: TGTGCCAGTAGGGAAGGGGGATTGGGCACTGAAGCTTTCTTT; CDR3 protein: CASREGGLGTEAFF
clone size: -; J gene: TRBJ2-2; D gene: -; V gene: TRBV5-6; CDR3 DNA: TGTGCCAGCAGCCTTGACAGGCGGATGAACACCGGGGAGCTGTTTTTT; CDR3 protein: CASSLDRRMNTGELFF
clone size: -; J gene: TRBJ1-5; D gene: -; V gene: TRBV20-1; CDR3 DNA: TGCAGTGCTAGTCTTAGCAATCAGCCCCAGCATTTT; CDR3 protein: CSASLSNQPQHF
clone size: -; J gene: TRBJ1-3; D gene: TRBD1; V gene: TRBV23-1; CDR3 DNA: TGCGCCAGCGGGGACAGAGGAAACACCATATATTTT; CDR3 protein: CASGDRGNTIYF
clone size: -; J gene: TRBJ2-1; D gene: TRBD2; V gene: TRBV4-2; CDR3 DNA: TGTGCCAGCAGCCAAGAGACTAGCGGCTACAATGAGCAGTTCTTC; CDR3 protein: CASSQETSGYNEQFF
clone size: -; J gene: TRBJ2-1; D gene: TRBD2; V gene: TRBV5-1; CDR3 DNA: TGCGCCAGCAGCTTGTCCGGGAGGGGGATCAATGAGCAGTTCTTC; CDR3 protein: CASSLSGRGINEQFF
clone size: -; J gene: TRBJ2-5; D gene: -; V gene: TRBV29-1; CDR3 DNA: TGCAGCGTGGAACAGGTTACCCAAGAGACCCAGTACTTC; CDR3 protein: CSVEQVTQETQYF
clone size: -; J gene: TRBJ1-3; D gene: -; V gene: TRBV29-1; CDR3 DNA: TGCAGCGTTCCCTCCGTGACAGGCGGAAACACCATATATTTT; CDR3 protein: CSVPSVTGGNTIYF
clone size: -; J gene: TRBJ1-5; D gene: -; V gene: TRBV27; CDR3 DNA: TGTGCCAGCAGTAGGCAGGGGAGCAATCAGCCCCAGCATTTT; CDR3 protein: CASSRQGSNQPQHF
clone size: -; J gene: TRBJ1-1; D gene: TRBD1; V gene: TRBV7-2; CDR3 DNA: TGTGCCAGCAGCCCGGACAGGGGGCGCCGCGCTGAAGCTTTCTTT; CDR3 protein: CASSPDRGRRAEAFF
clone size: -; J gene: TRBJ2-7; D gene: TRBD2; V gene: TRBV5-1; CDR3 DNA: TGCGCCAGCAGCTTGGCTGCGGGAGGCTCTTCGGACGAGCAGTACTTC; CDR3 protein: CASSLAAGGSSDEQYF
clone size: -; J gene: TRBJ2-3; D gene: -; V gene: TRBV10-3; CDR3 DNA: TGTGCCATCAGTGAGTCCAGGGCCACAGATACGCAGTATTTT; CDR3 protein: CAISESRATDTQYF
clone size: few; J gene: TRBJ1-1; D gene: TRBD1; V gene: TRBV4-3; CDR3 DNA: TGCGCCAGCAGCCCACAGGGGGGGAGCACTGAAGCTTTCTTT; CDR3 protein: CASSPQGGSTEAFF
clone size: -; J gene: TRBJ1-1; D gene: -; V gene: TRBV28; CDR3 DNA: TGTGCCAGCAGGCAACAGGGAACGCGCACTGAAGCTTTCTTT; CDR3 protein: CASRQQGTRTEAFF
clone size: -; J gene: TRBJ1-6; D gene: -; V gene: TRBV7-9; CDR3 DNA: TGTGCCAGCAGCTTGACAGGATTTAATTCACCCCTCCACTTT; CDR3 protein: CASSLTGFNSPLHF
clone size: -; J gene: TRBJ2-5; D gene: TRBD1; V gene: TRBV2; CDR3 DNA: TGTGCCAGCAGTTTCGGGACAGGGGGAGAGACCCAGTACTTC; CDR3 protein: CASSFGTGGETQYF
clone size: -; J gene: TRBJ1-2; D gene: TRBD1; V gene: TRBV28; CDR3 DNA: TGTGCCAGCAGTTTCTCCCGACAGGGATTAGGGGGCTACACCTTC; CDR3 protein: CASSFSRQGLGGYTF
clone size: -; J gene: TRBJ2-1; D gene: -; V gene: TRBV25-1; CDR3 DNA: TGTGCCAGCAGTGACTGGGTCGAGGATGAGCAGTTCTTC; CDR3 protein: CASSDWVEDEQFF
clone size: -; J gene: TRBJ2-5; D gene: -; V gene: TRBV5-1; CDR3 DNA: TGCGCCAGCAGCACGGACTACCAGTGGGAGACCCAGTACTTC; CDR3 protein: CASSTDYQWETQYF
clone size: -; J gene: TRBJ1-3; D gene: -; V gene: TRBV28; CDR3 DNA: TGTGCCAGCAGTTTAGGGGGGAACGGAAACACCATATATTTT; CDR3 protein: CASSLGGNGNTIYF
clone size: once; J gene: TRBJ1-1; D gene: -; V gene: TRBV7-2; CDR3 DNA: TGTGCCAGCAGCTTAATGTCGGTCGCGGGGGTCACTGAAGCTTTCTTT; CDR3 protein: CASSLMSVAGVTEAFF
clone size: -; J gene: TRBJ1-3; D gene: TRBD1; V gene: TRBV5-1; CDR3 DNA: TGCGCCAGCAGCCCACAGGGGGGAGGAAACACCATATATTTT; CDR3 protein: CASSPQGGGNTIYF
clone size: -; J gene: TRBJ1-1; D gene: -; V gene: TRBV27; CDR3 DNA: TGTGCCAGCTCCTCCGGGGGGTATAGCACTGAAGCTTTCTTT; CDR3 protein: CASSSGGYSTEAFF
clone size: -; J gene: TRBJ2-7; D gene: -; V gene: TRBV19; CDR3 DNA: TGTGCCAGTAGTATTAGCGGGACAGGGCACGAGCAGTACTTC; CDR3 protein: CASSISGTGHEQYF
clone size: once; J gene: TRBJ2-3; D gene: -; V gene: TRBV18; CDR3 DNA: TGTGCCAGCTCACCACCGATCGGAGGTTTGAGCACAGATACGCAGTATTTT; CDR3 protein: CASSPPIGGLSTDTQYF
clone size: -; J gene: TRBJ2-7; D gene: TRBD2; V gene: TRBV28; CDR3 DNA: TGTGCCAGCAGCCCGACTAGCGGGAGAGCCTACGAGCAGTACTTC; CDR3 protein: CASSPTSGRAYEQYF
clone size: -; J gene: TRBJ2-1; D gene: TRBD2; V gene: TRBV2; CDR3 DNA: TGTGCCAGCAGTGAGACTAGCGGGAGGGGTTATGAGCAGTTCTTC; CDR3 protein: CASSETSGRGYEQFF
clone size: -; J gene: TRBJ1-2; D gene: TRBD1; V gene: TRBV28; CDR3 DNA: TGTGCCAGCAGTTTTCCCCGGACAGGGGTTGTTGGAGTTTATGGCTACACCTTC; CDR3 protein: CASSFPRTGVVGVYGYTF
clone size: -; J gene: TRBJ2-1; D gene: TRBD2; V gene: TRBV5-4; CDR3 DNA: TGTGCCAGCAGCCAGACTAGCGGAGATAACAATGAGCAGTTCTTC; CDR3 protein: CASSQTSGDNNEQFF